This T cell receptor beta chain was identified in a study of cytomegalovirus exposure and HLA in healthy donors. Amplification used 60 Vbeta primers and 13 Jbeta primers. Sequencing was performed with immunoSEQ multiplex PCR; in TCRdb, only in-frame clones are kept and a portion is missing. The sample shows tens of thousands of clones, approximately 55% of them seen only once. The V and J ends lost 3 bases and 10 bases respectively, with 12 bases between them. This CDR3 spans 12 amino acids. Germline CDR1 is MDHEN and CDR2 is SYDVKM. As for this clone: Its antigen is as yet unknown.

Whole-study results and caveats: Usually a TCR sequence was rare, but some public TCRs were found in many donors. Follow-up analysis later connected one missense variant in DCLRE1C with trimming of TCR beta V- and J-genes. An observed cluster of highly shared sequence variants was recorded as a likely sequencing artifact. TRBV6-2, TRBV6-3 and other indistinguishable V segments were excluded.

The origin of this receptor is a woman between 40 and 55 years old in good health and CMV-seropositive. The sample comprised PBMCs. The chain employs TRBV28 and TRBJ1-2; D not certain. The CDR3 is CASSLWARDYTF. Here the CDR3 DNA reads TGTGCCAGCAGTTTGTGGGCCCGTGACTACACCTTC.